This record concerns one T cell receptor beta chain sequence. Its antigen is not yet known. Base-call qualities are not available, and no considerably larger clone is one nucleotide away. These data originate in a study of blood T cell repertoires in COVID-19 (dated by TCRdb to 2019 to 2021). Concerning the study at large: Samples from collaborators originated in the United States, Italy and Spain and spanned both the acute and convalescent phases of COVID-19. The prospective study material was composed of cDNA or gDNA derived from T cells, B-cell-depleted T cells, or PBMCs. Deeply sampled blood TCRbeta repertoires from subjects exposed to, actively infected with, or recovered from COVID-19 were included in the dataset. The repertoires were made available in a free public database intended to serve as a resource for research on the immune response to SARS-CoV-2. Samples came from the ongoing ImmuneRACE study (first 160 participants) plus 1,254 subjects from 6 global collaborators. Nearly every sample came with metadata listing a de-identified subject ID, COVID-19 status, age in years and sex. Where available, HLA class I and class II types were taken from metadata supplied by the sample provider and were not determined by assay-based typing.

Whole blood was collected in K2EDTA tubes by collaborating institutions according to the institutions' own protocols. For TCRbeta analysis, collaborators shipped samples as frozen whole blood, isolated PBMCs, or DNA extracted from either of those sample types. TCRbeta CDR3 regions were amplified from genomic DNA using the immunoSEQ Assay, a bias-controlled multiplex PCR. The study's processing was this. Within the assay, amplification of reference gene primers was used to estimate how many nucleated cells each sample contained. Sequence reads were collapsed and filtered to measure the absolute abundance of every unique TCRbeta CDR3 rearrangement. For each sample, productive Simpson clonality was calculated as the square root of Simpson's diversity index over productive rearrangements. Entries here come from immuneACCESS through TCRdb and include only in-frame sequences with V and J called. Some clones fail to appear in such tables; in the studies checked, an unresolved V gene covers under half of the shortfall, and the cause of the remainder is unknown. V, J and clone size reflect that table, while D and trimming were determined from the DNA. Recorded for this sample are 150,000 to 200,000 clones; 65% to 90% of them occurred a single time. The biggest ten clones account for 8% to 10% of the sample.

From the cysteine through the phenylalanine, the CDR3 covers 15 amino acids. Just the 45-base CDR3 DNA is kept, in frame starting at base 1. The CDR1 and CDR2 encoded by the germline V gene are SGHVS and FQNEAQ. V gives up 3 bases and J gives up 8 bases, and the segment between their germline ends measures 19 bases. Findings and caveats that apply to the study as a whole: The quantity of clinical and demographic metadata differed by source and by participant and was supplied without curation.

Rearrangement joined TRBV7-8 to TRBJ1-2; D gene: possibly TRBD1, on 5 matching bases. The origin of this receptor is a man in his 60s with acute or convalescent COVID-19. Source material: peripheral blood. The CDR3 corresponds to CASSLVGQGWEGYTF. The DNA is as follows: TGTGCCAGCAGCTTGGTTGGGCAGGGTTGGGAAGGCTACACCTTC.